The following is a T cell receptor beta chain sequence with its context. The sample comes from a study of T cells of healthy individuals. TCRdb used MiXCR to reprocess the 5' RACE reads, holding one entry per CDR3 protein. The sample records about 60,000 distinct CDR3 sequences, about 17% being singletons. The CDR3 spans 15 residues. The V gene lost 6 bases and the J gene lost 6 bases, with 18 bases spanning the gap. Germline V gene sequence: CDR1 MGHDK, CDR2 SYGVNS. The chain employs TRBV25-1 and TRBJ1-3, with unresolved D. This receptor was taken from a human donor in good health. The CDR3 reads CASRPLKIEENTIYF. Written as DNA, the CDR3 is TGTGCCAGCAGACCTTTAAAGATCGAGGAAAACACCATATATTTT.